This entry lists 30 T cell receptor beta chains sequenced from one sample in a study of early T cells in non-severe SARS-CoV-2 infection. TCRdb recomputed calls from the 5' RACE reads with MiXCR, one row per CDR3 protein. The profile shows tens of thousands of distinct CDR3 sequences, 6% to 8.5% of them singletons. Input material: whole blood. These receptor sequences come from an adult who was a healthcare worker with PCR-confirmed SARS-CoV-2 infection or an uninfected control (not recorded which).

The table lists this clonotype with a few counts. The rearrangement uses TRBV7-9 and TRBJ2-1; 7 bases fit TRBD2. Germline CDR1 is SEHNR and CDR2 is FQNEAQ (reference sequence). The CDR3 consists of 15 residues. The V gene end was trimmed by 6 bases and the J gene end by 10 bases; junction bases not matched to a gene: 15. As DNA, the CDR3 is TGTGCCAGCAGACCTCCGCTGGGGGAGGGCCCGGAGCAGTTCTTC. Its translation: CASRPPLGEGPEQFF.

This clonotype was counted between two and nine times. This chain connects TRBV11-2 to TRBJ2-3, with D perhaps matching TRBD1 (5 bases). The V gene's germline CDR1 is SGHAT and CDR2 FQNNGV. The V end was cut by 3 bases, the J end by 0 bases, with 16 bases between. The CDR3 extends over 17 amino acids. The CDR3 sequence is CASSFLVGLGSTDTQYF. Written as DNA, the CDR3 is TGTGCCAGCAGCTTCCTCGTGGGGCTAGGAAGCACAGATACGCAGTATTTT.

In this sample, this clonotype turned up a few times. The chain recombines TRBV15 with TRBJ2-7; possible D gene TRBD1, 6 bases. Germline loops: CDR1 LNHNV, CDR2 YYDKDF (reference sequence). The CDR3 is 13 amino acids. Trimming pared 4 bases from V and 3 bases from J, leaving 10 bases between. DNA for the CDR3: TGTGCCACCAGCATCGTACAGGGCTACGAGCAGTACTTC. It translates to CATSIVQGYEQYF.

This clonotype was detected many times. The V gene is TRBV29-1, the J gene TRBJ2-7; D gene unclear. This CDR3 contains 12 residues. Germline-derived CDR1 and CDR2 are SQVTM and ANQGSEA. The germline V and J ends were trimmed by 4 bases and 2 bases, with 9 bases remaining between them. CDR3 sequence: CSVGDQTYEQYF. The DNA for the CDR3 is TGCAGCGTTGGGGATCAGACCTACGAGCAGTACTTC.

The chain's CDR3 is CSARPGPGEYYEQYF. CDR3 in DNA: TGCAGCGCCCGACCGGGACCAGGGGAATACTACGAGCAGTACTTC. The J gene is TRBJ2-7, the V gene TRBV29-1; TRBD1 might be the D (6 bases). CDR3 size: 15 residues. The germline V gene encodes CDR1 SQVTM and CDR2 ANQGSEA. V was trimmed by 7 bases and J by 3 bases, leaving 22 bases between them.

In DNA, the CDR3 is TGTGCCAGTAGTATTTACGGGGGAAGCTCCTACAATGAGCAGTTCTTC. This sequence encodes CASSIYGGSSYNEQFF. V is TRBV19 and J is TRBJ2-1, with D perhaps TRBD2 (6 bases). This CDR3 contains 16 residues. Germline CDR1 and CDR2: LNHDA and SQIVND (reference sequence). V dropped 3 bases and J dropped 0 bases, with 12 bases sitting between them. The variable domain in full, with the rest retrieved from reference TRBV19 and TRBJ2-1, is DGGITQSPKYLFRKEGQNVTLSCEQNLNHDAMYWYRQDPGQGLRLIYYSQIVNDFQKGDIAEGYSVSREKKESFPLTVTSAQKNPTAFYLCASSIYGGSSYNEQFFGPGTRLTVL.

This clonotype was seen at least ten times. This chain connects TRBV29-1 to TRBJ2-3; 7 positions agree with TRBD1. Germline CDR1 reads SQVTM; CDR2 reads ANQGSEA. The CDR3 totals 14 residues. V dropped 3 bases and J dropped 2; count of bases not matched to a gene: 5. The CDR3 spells CSVDDRAFTDTQYF. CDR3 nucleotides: TGCAGCGTTGATGACAGGGCCTTCACAGATACGCAGTATTTT.

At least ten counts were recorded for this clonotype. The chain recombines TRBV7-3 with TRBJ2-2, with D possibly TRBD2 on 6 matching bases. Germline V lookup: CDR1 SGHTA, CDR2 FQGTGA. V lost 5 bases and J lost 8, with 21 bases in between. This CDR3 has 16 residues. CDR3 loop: CASSPNPGTPTGELFF. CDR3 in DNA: TGTGCCAGCAGCCCTAACCCCGGGACTCCGACGGGGGAGCTGTTTTTT.

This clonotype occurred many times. The CDR3 protein is CASSSPGRYEQYF. The CDR3 region has the DNA TGCGCCAGCAGCTCACCGGGAAGGTACGAGCAGTACTTC. The chain combines TRBV5-1 with TRBJ2-7, with D tentatively TRBD2 (5 bases). This CDR3 has 13 amino acids. V was clipped by 3 bases and J by 4 bases, with 11 bases between them. Germline V gene sequence: CDR1 SGHRS, CDR2 YFSETQ. The full variable domain, completed using reference TRBV5-1 and TRBJ2-7, is KAGVTQTPRYLIKTRGQQVTLSCSPISGHRSVSWYQQTPGQGLQFLFEYFSETQRNKGNFPGRFSGRQFSNSRSEMNVSTLELGDSALYLCASSSPGRYEQYFGPGTRLTVT.

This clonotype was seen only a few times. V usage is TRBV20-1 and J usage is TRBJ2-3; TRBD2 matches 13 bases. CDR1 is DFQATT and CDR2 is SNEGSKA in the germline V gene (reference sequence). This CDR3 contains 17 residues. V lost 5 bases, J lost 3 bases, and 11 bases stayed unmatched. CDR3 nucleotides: TGCAGTGCTCGTCGACTAGCGGGAGGTCCAGGTACAGATACGCAGTATTTT. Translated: CSARRLAGGPGTDTQYF.

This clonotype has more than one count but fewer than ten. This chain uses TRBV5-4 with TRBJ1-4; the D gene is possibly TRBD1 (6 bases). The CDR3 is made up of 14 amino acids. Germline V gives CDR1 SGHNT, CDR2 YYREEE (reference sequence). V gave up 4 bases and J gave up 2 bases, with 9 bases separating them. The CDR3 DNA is TGTGCCAGCAGCGCGGGGGCGACTAATGAAAAACTGTTTTTT. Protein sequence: CASSAGATNEKLFF.

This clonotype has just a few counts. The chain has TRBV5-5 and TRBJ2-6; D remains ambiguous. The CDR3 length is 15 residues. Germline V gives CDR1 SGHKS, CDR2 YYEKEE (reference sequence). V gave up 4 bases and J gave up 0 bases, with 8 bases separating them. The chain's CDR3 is CASSLSYSGANVLTF. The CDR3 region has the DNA TGTGCCAGCAGCCTGAGCTACTCTGGGGCCAACGTCCTGACTTTC.

The CDR3 loop reads CASSPSLADLQNEQFF. The CDR3 bases are TGCGCCAGCAGTCCATCATTAGCCGACCTACAGAATGAGCAGTTCTTC. This sequence joins TRBV10-1 and TRBJ2-1; D gene uncertain. V dropped 5 bases and J dropped 7 bases, with 21 bases sitting between them. The germline gives CDR1 WNHNN, CDR2 SYGVQD (reference sequence). This CDR3 contains 16 residues.

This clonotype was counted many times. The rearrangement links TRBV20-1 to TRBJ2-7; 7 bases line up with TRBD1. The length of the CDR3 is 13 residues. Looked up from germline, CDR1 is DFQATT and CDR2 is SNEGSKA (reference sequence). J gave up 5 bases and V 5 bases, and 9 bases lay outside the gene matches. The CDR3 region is CSALGGRPHEQYF. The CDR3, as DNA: TGCAGTGCTCTAGGGGGCCGGCCCCACGAGCAGTACTTC.

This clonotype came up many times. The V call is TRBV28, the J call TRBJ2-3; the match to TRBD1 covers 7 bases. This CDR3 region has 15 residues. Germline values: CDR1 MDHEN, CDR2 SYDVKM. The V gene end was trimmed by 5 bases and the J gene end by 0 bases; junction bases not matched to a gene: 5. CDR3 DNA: TGTGCCAGCAGTCCCGGGACAGTCAGCACAGATACGCAGTATTTT. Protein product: CASSPGTVSTDTQYF.

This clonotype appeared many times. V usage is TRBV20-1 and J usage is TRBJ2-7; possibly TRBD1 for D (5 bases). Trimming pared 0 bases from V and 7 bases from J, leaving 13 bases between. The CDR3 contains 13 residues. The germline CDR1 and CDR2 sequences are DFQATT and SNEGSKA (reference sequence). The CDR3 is CSARDQGRWEQYF. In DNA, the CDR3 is TGCAGTGCTAGAGATCAGGGCCGTTGGGAGCAGTACTTC.

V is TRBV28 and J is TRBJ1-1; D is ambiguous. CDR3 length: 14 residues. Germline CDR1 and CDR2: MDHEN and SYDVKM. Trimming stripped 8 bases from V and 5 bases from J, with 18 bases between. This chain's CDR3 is CASHWASLGTEAFF. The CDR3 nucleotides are TGTGCCAGCCACTGGGCCTCCTTGGGGACTGAAGCTTTCTTT.

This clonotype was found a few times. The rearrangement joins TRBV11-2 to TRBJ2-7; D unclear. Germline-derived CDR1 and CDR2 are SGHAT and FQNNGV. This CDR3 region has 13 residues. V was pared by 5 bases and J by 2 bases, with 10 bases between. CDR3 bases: TGTGCCAGCAGCCCTGGAGAGGCCTACGAGCAGTACTTC. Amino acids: CASSPGEAYEQYF. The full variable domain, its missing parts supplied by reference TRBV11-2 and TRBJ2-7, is EAGVAQSPRYKIIEKRQSVAFWCNPISGHATLYWYQQILGQGPKLLIQFQNNGVVDDSQLPKDRFSAERLKGVDSTLKIQPAKLEDSAVYLCASSPGEAYEQYFGPGTRLTVT.

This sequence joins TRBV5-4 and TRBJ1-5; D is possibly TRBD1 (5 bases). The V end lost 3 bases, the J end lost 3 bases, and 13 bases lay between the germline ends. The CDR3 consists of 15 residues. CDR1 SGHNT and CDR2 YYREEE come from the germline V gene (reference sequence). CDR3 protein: CASSSDTFPNQPQHF. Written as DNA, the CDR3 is TGTGCCAGCAGCTCGGACACTTTTCCCAATCAGCCCCAGCATTTT.

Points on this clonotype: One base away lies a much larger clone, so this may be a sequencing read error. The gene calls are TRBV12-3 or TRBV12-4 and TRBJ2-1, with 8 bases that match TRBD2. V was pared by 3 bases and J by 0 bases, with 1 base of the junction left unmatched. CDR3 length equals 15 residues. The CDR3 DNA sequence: TGTGCCAGCAGTTTCAGCGGGAGCTCCTACAATGAGCAGTTCTTC. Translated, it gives CASSFSGSSYNEQFF.

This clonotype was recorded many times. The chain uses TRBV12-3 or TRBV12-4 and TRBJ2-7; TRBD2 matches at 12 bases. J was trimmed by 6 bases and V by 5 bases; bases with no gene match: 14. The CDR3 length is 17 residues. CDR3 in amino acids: CASSPDPWTSGIGEQYF. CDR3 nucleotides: TGTGCCAGCAGTCCCGACCCCTGGACTAGCGGGATAGGCGAGCAGTACTTC.

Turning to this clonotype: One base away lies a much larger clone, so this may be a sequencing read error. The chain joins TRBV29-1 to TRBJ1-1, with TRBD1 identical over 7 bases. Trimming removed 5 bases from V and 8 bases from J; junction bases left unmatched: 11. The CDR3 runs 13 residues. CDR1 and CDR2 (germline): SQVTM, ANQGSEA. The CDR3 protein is CSVTGDYLAEAFF. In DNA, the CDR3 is TGCAGCGTTACAGGGGATTATTTGGCGGAAGCTTTCTTT.

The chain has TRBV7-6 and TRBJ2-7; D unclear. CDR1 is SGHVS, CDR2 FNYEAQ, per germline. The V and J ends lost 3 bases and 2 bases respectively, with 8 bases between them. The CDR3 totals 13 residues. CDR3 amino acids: CASSFGRTYEQYF. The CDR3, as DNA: TGTGCCAGCAGCTTTGGACGGACCTACGAGCAGTACTTC.

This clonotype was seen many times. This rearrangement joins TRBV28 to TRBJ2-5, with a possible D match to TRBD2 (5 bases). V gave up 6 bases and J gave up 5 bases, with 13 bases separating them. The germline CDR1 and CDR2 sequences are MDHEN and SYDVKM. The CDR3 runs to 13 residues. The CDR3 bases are TGTGCCAGCAGCCCTACTAGTCCGGAGACCCAGTACTTC. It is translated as CASSPTSPETQYF.

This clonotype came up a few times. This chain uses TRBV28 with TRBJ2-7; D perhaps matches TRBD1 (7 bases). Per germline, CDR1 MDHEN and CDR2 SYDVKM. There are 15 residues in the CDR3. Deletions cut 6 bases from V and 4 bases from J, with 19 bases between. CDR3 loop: CASRTQGGGLYEQYF. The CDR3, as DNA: TGTGCCAGCAGAACTCAGGGGGGTGGTTTGTACGAGCAGTACTTC.

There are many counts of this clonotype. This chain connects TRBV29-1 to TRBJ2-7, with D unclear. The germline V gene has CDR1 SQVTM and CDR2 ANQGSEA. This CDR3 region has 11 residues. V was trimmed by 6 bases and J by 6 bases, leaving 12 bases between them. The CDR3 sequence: CSVGKPPEQYF. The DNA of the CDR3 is TGCAGCGTGGGCAAACCCCCCGAGCAGTACTTC.

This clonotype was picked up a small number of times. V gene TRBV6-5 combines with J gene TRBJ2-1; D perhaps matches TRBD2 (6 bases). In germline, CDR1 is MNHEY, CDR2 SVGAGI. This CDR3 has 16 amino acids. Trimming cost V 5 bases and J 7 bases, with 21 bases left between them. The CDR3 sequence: CASSPRDLVSTNEQFF. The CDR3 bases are TGTGCCAGCAGTCCCAGGGACTTGGTTTCTACGAATGAGCAGTTCTTC.

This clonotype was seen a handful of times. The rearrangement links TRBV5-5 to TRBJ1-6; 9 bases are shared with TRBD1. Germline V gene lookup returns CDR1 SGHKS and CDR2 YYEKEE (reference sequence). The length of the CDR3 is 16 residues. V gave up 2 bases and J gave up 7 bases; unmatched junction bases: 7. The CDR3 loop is CASSFRDRVNNSPLHF. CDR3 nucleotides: TGTGCCAGCAGCTTCCGGGACAGGGTTAACAATTCACCCCTCCACTTT.

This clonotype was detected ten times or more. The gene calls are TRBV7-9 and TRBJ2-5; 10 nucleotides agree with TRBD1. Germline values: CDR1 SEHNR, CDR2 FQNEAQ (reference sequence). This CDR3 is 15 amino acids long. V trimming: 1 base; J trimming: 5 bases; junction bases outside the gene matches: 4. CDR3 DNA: TGTGCCAGCAGCTTAGGACAGGGGGCGAGGGAGACCCAGTACTTC. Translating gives CASSLGQGARETQYF.

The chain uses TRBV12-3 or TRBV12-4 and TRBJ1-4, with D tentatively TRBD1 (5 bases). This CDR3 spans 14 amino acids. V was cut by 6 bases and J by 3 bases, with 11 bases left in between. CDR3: CASSRWGPNEKLFF. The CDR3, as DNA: TGTGCCAGCAGCCGATGGGGCCCTAATGAAAAACTGTTTTTT.